Below are 30 T cell receptor beta chains sequenced from a single sample in a study of OX40 agonist ivuxolimab in advanced cancers. Sequencing was performed with immunoSEQ multiplex PCR; in TCRdb, only in-frame clones are kept and a portion is missing. The repertoire holds around 83,000 clones, with 91% as singletons. Source: CD4+ or CD8+ T cells sorted from blood, taken in a trial of the OX40 agonist ivuxolimab. Every receptor here comes from an adult with an advanced solid tumor such as melanoma, head and neck, liver or kidney cancer.

The chain links TRBV29-1 to TRBJ1-5; D is ambiguous. The germline gives CDR1 SQVTM, CDR2 ANQGSEA. The V and J ends lost 6 bases and 3 bases respectively, with 12 bases between them. This CDR3 comprises 13 residues. The CDR3 loop reads CSVHTGFNQPQHF. The CDR3 DNA reads TGCAGCGTCCACACTGGGTTCAATCAGCCCCAGCATTTT.

This clone was counted once. The chain recombines TRBV7-2 with TRBJ2-7; the match to TRBD2 covers 11 bases. CDR1 SGHTA and CDR2 FQGNSA come from the germline V gene. This CDR3 contains 15 residues. V gave up 3 bases and J gave up 4 bases; unmatched junction bases: 5. Written as DNA, the CDR3 is TGTGCCAGCAGCTTGACGGGACTAGCGGCTTACGAGCAGTACTTC. This translates into CASSLTGLAAYEQYF.

The gene calls are TRBV29-1 and TRBJ1-2, with D unclear. The germline V gene has CDR1 SQVTM and CDR2 ANQGSEA. The length of the CDR3 is 13 residues. V gave up 5 bases and J gave up 6 bases, with 16 bases separating them. CDR3 bases: TGCAGCGTTTCCGGAGAGAGACTGCATGGCTACACCTTC. It codes for CSVSGERLHGYTF.

The chain has TRBV30 and TRBJ2-4; D is perhaps TRBD2 (6 bases). CDR1 is GTSNPN, CDR2 SVGIG, per germline (reference sequence). With 5 bases removed from V and 8 bases from J, the gap between germline ends came to 16 bases. This CDR3 has 13 residues. The CDR3, as DNA: TGTGCCTGGGGAATTAGCGGAGCAGACATTCAGTACTTC. It is translated as CAWGISGADIQYF. The whole variable domain, filled in from reference TRBV30 and TRBJ2-4, reads SQTIHQWPATLVQPVGSPLSLECTVEGTSNPNLYWYRQAAGRGLQLLFYSVGIGQISSEVPQNLSASRPQDRQFILSSKKLLLSDSGFYLCAWGISGADIQYFGAGTRLSVL.

The chain joins TRBV28 to TRBJ1-5; TRBD1 might be the D (6 bases). Germline CDR1 and CDR2: MDHEN and SYDVKM. CDR3 length equals 12 residues. V was clipped by 10 bases and J by 4 bases, with 11 bases between them. As DNA, the CDR3 is TGTGCCAATCGGGACACAAATCAGCCCCAGCATTTT. Its protein is CANRDTNQPQHF.

This chain joins TRBV7-2 and TRBJ2-7; D is possibly TRBD1 (5 bases). The CDR3 contains 14 residues. Deletions cut 6 bases from V and 0 bases from J, with 12 bases between. From germline, CDR1 is SGHTA and CDR2 FQGNSA. The CDR3: CASSLRQSSYEQYF. In DNA, the CDR3 is TGTGCCAGCAGTCTAAGACAGTCCTCCTACGAGCAGTACTTC.

The chain joins TRBV5-1 to TRBJ2-5; 13 bases line up with TRBD2. V gave up 4 bases and J gave up 5 bases; unmatched junction bases: 5. The CDR3 is made up of 15 amino acids. Germline V gene sequence: CDR1 SGHRS, CDR2 YFSETQ. The CDR3 DNA reads TGCGCCAGCAGCCGCGGGACTAGCGGGATGGAGACCCAGTACTTC. Protein: CASSRGTSGMETQYF.

J is TRBJ2-3 and V is TRBV12-2; the table's D call, TRBD2, was not checked against the DNA. TRBV12-2 is marked as a pseudogene. The CDR3 is 15 residues long. The CDR3 DNA follows: TGTGCAAGTCGCCCCTACTGTGGCCCCGAGGTTACGCAGTATTTT. Its translation is CASRPYCGPEVTQYF.

This clone is a singleton in its sample. The chain links TRBV5-1 to TRBJ2-3; no definite D call. V was pared by 0 bases and J by 6 bases, with 14 bases between. Germline assignment: CDR1 SGHRS and CDR2 YFSETQ. The CDR3 runs to 15 residues. DNA of the CDR3: TGCGCCAGCAGCTTGGACGTAGCAGCAGTGGATACGCAGTATTTT. It codes for CASSLDVAAVDTQYF.

The chain uses TRBV10-3 and TRBJ1-2; D is perhaps TRBD1 (5 bases). The germline V gene has CDR1 ENHRY and CDR2 SYGVKD. Trimming pared 6 bases from V and 2 bases from J, leaving 13 bases between. This CDR3 contains 14 residues. The CDR3 sequence: CAISGGDSNYGYTF. CDR3 nucleotide sequence: TGTGCCATCAGCGGAGGGGACTCCAACTATGGCTACACCTTC.

J is TRBJ2-3 and V is TRBV6-1; 10 bases map to TRBD2. Germline CDR1 MNHNS, CDR2 SASEGT. The CDR3 extends over 17 amino acids. Trimming removed 0 bases from V and 12 bases from J; junction bases left unmatched: 15. In DNA, the CDR3 is TGTGCCAGCAGTGAAGCGGTAATAGCGGGAGGTACCAGACGACAGTATTTT. This translates into CASSEAVIAGGTRRQYF.

The rearrangement joins TRBV30 to TRBJ1-5, with D uncertain. V was clipped by 0 bases and J by 0 bases, with 9 bases between them. The CDR3 extends over 15 amino acids. Germline values: CDR1 GTSNPN, CDR2 SVGIG (reference sequence). The CDR3 DNA reads as TGTGCCTGGAGTGTCCGGGCCGATAGCAATCAGCCCCAGCATTTT. Translation gives CAWSVRADSNQPQHF.

The V gene is TRBV5-1, the J gene TRBJ1-4; D gene uncertain. Germline V CDR1 and CDR2: SGHRS, YFSETQ. The ends were cut back, 4 bases at V and 7 bases at J, with 11 bases in the middle. The CDR3 consists of 13 residues. This CDR3 is CASSPDGLEKLFF. The CDR3, as DNA: TGCGCCAGCAGCCCGGACGGCCTTGAAAAACTGTTTTTT.

Note on this clone: The junction shows a germline mismatch at one end, possibly a read error. The V gene is TRBV19, the J gene TRBJ2-7; 7 nucleotides align to TRBD2. Germline CDR1 LNHDA, CDR2 SQIVND (reference sequence). The length of the CDR3 is 14 residues. CDR3 in amino acids: CASSLELASYEQYF. CDR3 coding DNA: TGTGCCAGTAGTTTAGAACTAGCGAGCTACGAGCAGTACTTC.

The V gene is TRBV30, the J gene TRBJ1-1; D is possibly TRBD1 (5 bases). Germline V gene data show CDR1 as GTSNPN and CDR2 as SVGIG (reference sequence). The CDR3 covers 15 residues. V gave up 0 bases and J gave up 1 base, with 12 bases separating them. Written as DNA, the CDR3 is TGTGCCTGGAGTGTGGGGGGGTACACGAACACTGAAGCTTTCTTT. Its translation: CAWSVGGYTNTEAFF.

The genes are TRBV13 and TRBJ1-1; 8 nucleotides agree with TRBD1. Germline V CDR1 and CDR2: PRHDT, FYEKMQ (reference sequence). There are 14 residues in the CDR3. Trimming cost V 5 bases and J 1 base; bases outside gene matches: 3. The CDR3 DNA follows: TGTGCCAGCAGCGTCAGGGGGCCGAACACTGAAGCTTTCTTT. It encodes CASSVRGPNTEAFF.

As regards this clone: Other nucleotide sequences in the sample specify the same CDR3. The V and J genes are TRBV28 and TRBJ2-7; 7 nucleotides match TRBD1. There are 13 residues in the CDR3. Germline loops: CDR1 MDHEN, CDR2 SYDVKM. V was clipped by 4 bases and J by 1 base; unmatched bases: 1. In nucleotides, the CDR3 is TGTGCCAGCAGTTCGGGACAGTCCTACGAGCAGTACTTC. Translated, it gives CASSSGQSYEQYF. Supplemented by reference TRBV28 and TRBJ2-7, the full variable domain reads DVKVTQSSRYLVKRTGEKVFLECVQDMDHENMFWYRQDPGLGLRLIYFSYDVKMKEKGDIPEGYSVSREKKERFSLILESASTNQTSMYLCASSSGQSYEQYFGPGTRLTVT.

This sequence joins TRBV5-4 and TRBJ1-2; D not resolved. The V and J ends lost 0 bases and 1 base respectively, with 4 bases between them. Germline V gene data show CDR1 as SGHNT and CDR2 as YYREEE (reference sequence). CDR3 size: 13 residues. The CDR3 sequence: CASSLADNYGYTF. The CDR3 DNA is TGTGCCAGCAGCTTGGCAGATAACTATGGCTACACCTTC.

The chain links TRBV10-3 to TRBJ2-1; D possibly uses TRBD1 or TRBD2 (6 bases each). The germline V gene encodes CDR1 ENHRY and CDR2 SYGVKD. Trimming left V 4 bases short and J 4 bases short, with 23 bases between. The CDR3 is made up of 18 amino acids. CDR3 region: CAISAGIGTRGGYNEQFF. The CDR3 DNA sequence: TGTGCCATCAGTGCCGGAATTGGGACTCGAGGGGGTTACAATGAGCAGTTCTTC.

CDR3 sequence (DNA): TGTGCCAGCAGCTTGGGGATTACCGGGACTAGCGGCTTCACAGGGACCCAGTACTTC. Amino acids: CASSLGITGTSGFTGTQYF. This chain connects TRBV5-4 to TRBJ2-5, with 11 bases that match TRBD2. J gave up 7 bases and V 0 bases, and 17 bases lay outside the gene matches. CDR1 and CDR2 from the germline V gene are SGHNT and YYREEE (reference sequence). The CDR3 extends over 19 amino acids.

A single count supports this clone. The chain uses TRBV5-1 and TRBJ2-3; D is uncertain. Germline V gene sequence: CDR1 SGHRS, CDR2 YFSETQ. The ends were cut back, 0 bases at V and 4 bases at J, with 12 bases in the middle. This CDR3 has 15 amino acids. CDR3: CASSLGLVAADTQYF. CDR3 bases: TGCGCCAGCAGCTTGGGTTTGGTGGCGGCAGATACGCAGTATTTT.

This chain uses TRBV10-1 with TRBJ2-2; perhaps TRBD2 as D (6 bases). Trimming cost V 5 bases and J 6 bases, with 13 bases left between them. The germline V gene encodes CDR1 WNHNN and CDR2 SYGVQD (reference sequence). The CDR3 runs 14 residues. CDR3: CASSRRESAGELFF. The CDR3 bases are TGCGCCAGCAGTCGACGGGAGTCTGCCGGGGAGCTGTTTTTT.

This rearrangement joins TRBV6-6 to TRBJ2-6, with TRBD2 identical over 10 bases. Germline loops: CDR1 MNHNY, CDR2 SVGAGI (reference sequence). There are 16 residues in the CDR3. Germline trimming cut 4 bases from V and 4 bases from J; bases unmatched to any gene: 4. In DNA, the CDR3 is TGTGCCAGCAGTTCCTCACTAGCGGGAGGGGCCAACGTCCTGACTTTC. It yields the protein CASSSSLAGGANVLTF.

The gene calls are TRBV2 and TRBJ1-1; unclear D gene. This CDR3 spans 16 amino acids. V was trimmed by 0 bases and J by 1 base, leaving 12 bases between them. Germline assignment: CDR1 SNHLY and CDR2 FYNNEI. The CDR3 protein is CASSEALQIKNTEAFF. DNA for the CDR3: TGTGCCAGCAGTGAAGCCTTACAGATAAAGAACACTGAAGCTTTCTTT.

This chain links TRBV18 with TRBJ2-7; 7 bases line up with TRBD1. The germline V gene has CDR1 KGHSH and CDR2 LQKENI. This CDR3 spans 14 amino acids. J was trimmed by 5 bases and V by 4 bases; bases with no gene match: 8. The CDR3 DNA sequence: TGTGCCAGCTCACTAAGGGACAGTAGCCACGAGCAGTACTTC. This gives the protein CASSLRDSSHEQYF.

This chain uses TRBV13 with TRBJ1-1; D unresolved. The germline gives CDR1 PRHDT, CDR2 FYEKMQ (reference sequence). Deletions cut 3 bases from V and 1 base from J, with 9 bases between. The CDR3 loop spans 14 amino acids. The CDR3 sequence is CASSFRKGNTEAFF. CDR3 nucleotide sequence: TGTGCCAGCAGCTTTAGGAAGGGGAACACTGAAGCTTTCTTT.

The V call is TRBV7-8, the J call TRBJ2-5; TRBD1 might be the D (6 bases). The CDR3 has 16 residues. Between the trimmed V and J ends, which lost 0 bases and 5 bases, there was a span of 16 bases. Germline loops: CDR1 SGHVS, CDR2 FQNEAQ. In DNA, the CDR3 is TGTGCCAGCAGCTTAGCTAGTGGGGGACAACTTGAGACCCAGTACTTC. This sequence encodes CASSLASGGQLETQYF. The variable domain in full, with the rest retrieved from reference TRBV7-8 and TRBJ2-5, is GAGVSQSPRYKVAKRGQDVALRCDPISGHVSLFWYQQALGQGPEFLTYFQNEAQLDKSGLPSDRFFAERPEGSVSTLKIQRTQQEDSAVYLCASSLASGGQLETQYFGPGTRLLVL.

The chain combines TRBV11-2 with TRBJ2-3; 9 bases map to TRBD1. The CDR3 extends over 14 amino acids. The junction had 4 bases not matched to a gene; V was cut back by 5 bases and J by 4 bases. Germline loops: CDR1 SGHAT, CDR2 FQNNGV. This CDR3 is CASSQQGAADTQYF. DNA of the CDR3: TGTGCCAGCAGCCAACAGGGGGCCGCAGATACGCAGTATTTT.

The chain recombines TRBV28 with TRBJ2-3, with D possibly TRBD2 on 5 matching bases. The CDR3 is made up of 14 amino acids. With 6 bases removed from V and 1 base from J, the gap between germline ends came to 11 bases. In germline, CDR1 is MDHEN, CDR2 SYDVKM. CDR3 in DNA: TGTGCCAGCAGCTCCTTTAGCGGCACAGATACGCAGTATTTT. Protein: CASSSFSGTDTQYF.

CDR3 loop: CASSQGRAGGEAFF. CDR3 nucleotide sequence: TGTGCCAGCAGCCAAGGAAGGGCCGGAGGCGAAGCTTTCTTT. The rearrangement links TRBV14 to TRBJ1-1; D ambiguous. This CDR3 is 14 amino acids long. Trimming pared 1 base from V and 8 bases from J, leaving 14 bases between. Germline loops: CDR1 SGHDN, CDR2 FVKESK.